The subject of this entry is one T cell receptor (beta chain). This record comes from a study of cytomegalovirus exposure and HLA in healthy donors. Trimming removed 6 bases at V and 2 bases at J, with 12 bases between. The CDR3 extends over 14 amino acids. From germline, CDR1 is MDHEN and CDR2 SYDVKM. The PCR used 60 Vbeta and 13 Jbeta primers. Produced via immunoSEQ multiplex PCR; TCRdb's table is partial and in-frame only. Altogether about 120,000 clones are present, around 81% being singletons, with the ten largest covering 3% to 4%. This rearrangement joins TRBV28 to TRBJ2-3; D is possibly TRBD2 (6 bases). This sequence was found in a woman younger than 45 in good health and CMV-seronegative. The sequenced sample consisted of PBMCs. The CDR3 DNA follows: TGTGCCAGCAGGCTAGGAGGGTTCACAGATACGCAGTATTTT. Translating gives CASRLGGFTDTQYF.